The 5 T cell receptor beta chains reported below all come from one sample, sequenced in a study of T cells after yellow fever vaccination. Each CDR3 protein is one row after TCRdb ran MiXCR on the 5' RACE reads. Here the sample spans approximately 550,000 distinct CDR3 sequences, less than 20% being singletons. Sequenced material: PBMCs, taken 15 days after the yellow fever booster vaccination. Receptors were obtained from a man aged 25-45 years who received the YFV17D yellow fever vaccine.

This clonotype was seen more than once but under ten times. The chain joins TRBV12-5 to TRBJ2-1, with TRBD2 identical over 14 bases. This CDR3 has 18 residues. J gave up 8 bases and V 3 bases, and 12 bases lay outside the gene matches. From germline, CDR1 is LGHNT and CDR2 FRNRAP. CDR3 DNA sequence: TGTGCTAGTGGTTTCACGCTGGGACTAGCGGGAGAGTCCCATGAGCAGTTCTTC. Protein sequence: CASGFTLGLAGESHEQFF.

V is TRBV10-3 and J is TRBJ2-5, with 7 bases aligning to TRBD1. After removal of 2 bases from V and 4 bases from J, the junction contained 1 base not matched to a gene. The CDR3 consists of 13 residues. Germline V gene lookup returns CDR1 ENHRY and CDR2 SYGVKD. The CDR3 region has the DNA TGTGCCATCAGTGAGACAGGGGTAGAGACCCAGTACTTC. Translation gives CAISETGVETQYF.

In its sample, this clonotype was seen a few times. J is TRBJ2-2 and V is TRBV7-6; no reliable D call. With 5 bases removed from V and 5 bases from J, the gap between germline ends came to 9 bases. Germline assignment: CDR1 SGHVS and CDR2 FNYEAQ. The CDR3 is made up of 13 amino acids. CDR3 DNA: TGTGCCAGCAGCCCGCAAGAGACCGGGGAGCTGTTTTTT. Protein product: CASSPQETGELFF.

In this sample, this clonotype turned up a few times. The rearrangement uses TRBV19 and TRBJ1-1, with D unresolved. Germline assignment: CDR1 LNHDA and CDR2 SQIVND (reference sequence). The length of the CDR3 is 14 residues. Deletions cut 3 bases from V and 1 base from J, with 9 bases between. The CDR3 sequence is CASSINSGNTEAFF. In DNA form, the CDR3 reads TGTGCCAGTAGTATTAACAGCGGGAACACTGAAGCTTTCTTT.

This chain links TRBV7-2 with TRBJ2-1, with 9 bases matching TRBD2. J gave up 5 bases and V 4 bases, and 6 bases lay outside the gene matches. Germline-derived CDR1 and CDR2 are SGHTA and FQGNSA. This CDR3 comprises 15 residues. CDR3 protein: CASSSSGELHNEQFF. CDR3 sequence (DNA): TGTGCCAGCAGCTCTAGCGGGGAACTTCACAATGAGCAGTTCTTC.